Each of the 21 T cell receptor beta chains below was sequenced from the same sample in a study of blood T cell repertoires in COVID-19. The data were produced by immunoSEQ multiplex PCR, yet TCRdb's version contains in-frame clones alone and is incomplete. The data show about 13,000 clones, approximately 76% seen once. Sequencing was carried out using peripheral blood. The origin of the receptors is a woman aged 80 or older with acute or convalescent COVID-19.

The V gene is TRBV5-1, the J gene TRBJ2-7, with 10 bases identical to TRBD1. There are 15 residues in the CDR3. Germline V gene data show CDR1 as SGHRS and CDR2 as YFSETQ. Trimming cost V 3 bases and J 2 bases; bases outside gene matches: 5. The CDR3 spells CASSSTGTGAYEQYF. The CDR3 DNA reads TGCGCCAGCAGCTCAACCGGGACAGGGGCCTACGAGCAGTACTTC.

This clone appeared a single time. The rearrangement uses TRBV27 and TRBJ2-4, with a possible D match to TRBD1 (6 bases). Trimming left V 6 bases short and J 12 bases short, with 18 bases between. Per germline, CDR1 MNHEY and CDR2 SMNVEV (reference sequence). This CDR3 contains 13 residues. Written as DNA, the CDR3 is TGTGCCAGCAGGACCGACCGGGACAATCCTCAGTACTTC. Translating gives CASRTDRDNPQYF.

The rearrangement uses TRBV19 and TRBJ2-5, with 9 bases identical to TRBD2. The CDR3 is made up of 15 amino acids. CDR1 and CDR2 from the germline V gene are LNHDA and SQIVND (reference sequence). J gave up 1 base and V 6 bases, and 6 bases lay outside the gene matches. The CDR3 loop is CASRSTSGAQETQYF. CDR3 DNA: TGTGCCAGTAGATCGACTAGCGGAGCCCAAGAGACCCAGTACTTC.

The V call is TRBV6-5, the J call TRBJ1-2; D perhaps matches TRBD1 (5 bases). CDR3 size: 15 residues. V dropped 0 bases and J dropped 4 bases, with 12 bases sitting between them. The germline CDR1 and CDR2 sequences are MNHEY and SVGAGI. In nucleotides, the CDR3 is TGTGCCAGCAGTTACTCGCAGCTGGGGGGCTATGGCTACACCTTC. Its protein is CASSYSQLGGYGYTF.

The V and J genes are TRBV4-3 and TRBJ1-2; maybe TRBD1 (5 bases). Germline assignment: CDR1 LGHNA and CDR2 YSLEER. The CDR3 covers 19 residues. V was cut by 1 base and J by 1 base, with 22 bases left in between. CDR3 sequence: CASSQGVRPGGGSNYGYTF. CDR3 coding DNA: TGCGCCAGCAGCCAAGGAGTTCGGCCGGGGGGAGGGAGTAACTATGGCTACACCTTC.

CDR3 in DNA: TGTGCCAGCAGCTTGGGGACAGGCCATCAAGAGACCCAGTACTTC. Translated, it gives CASSLGTGHQETQYF. The rearrangement joins TRBV5-8 to TRBJ2-5, with 7 bases that match TRBD1. CDR3 length equals 15 residues. Germline CDR1 reads SGHTS; CDR2 reads YDEGEE. V trimming: 0 bases; J trimming: 2 bases; junction bases outside the gene matches: 4.

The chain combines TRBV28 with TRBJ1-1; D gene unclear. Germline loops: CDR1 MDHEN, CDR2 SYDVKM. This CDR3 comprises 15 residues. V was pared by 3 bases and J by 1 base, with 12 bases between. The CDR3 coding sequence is TGTGCCAGCAGTTTTGGTGGCGCGGGGAACACTGAAGCTTTCTTT. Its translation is CASSFGGAGNTEAFF.

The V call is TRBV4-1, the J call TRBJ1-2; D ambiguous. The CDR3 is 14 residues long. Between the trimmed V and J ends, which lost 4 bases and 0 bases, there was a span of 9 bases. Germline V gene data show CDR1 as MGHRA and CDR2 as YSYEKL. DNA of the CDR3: TGCGCCAGCAGCCCGAGGGCCGCTAACTATGGCTACACCTTC. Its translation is CASSPRAANYGYTF.

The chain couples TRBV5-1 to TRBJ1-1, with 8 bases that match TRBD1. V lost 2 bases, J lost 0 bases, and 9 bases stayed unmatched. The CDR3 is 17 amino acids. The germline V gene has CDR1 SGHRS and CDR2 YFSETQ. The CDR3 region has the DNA TGCGCCAGCAGCTTTGGCGAGGACAGGGCAATGAACACTGAAGCTTTCTTT. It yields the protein CASSFGEDRAMNTEAFF.

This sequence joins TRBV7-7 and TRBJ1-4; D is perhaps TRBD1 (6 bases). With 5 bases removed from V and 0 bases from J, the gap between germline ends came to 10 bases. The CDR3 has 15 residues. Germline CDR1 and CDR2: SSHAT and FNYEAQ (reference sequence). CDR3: CASSTGHSTNEKLFF. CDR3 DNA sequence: TGTGCCAGCAGCACGGGACATTCAACTAATGAAAAACTGTTTTTT.

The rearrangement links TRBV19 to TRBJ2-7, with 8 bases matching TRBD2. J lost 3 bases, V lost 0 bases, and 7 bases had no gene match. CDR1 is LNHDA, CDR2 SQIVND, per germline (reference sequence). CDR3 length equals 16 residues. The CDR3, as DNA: TGTGCCAGTAGTATAGAGCATAGCGGGGTGGGCTACGAGCAGTACTTC. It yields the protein CASSIEHSGVGYEQYF.

In DNA, the CDR3 is TGTGCCAGCAGCTTATCCACAGCTAGCAATCAGCCCCAGCATTTT. Translating gives CASSLSTASNQPQHF. The gene calls are TRBV7-2 and TRBJ1-5; D gene uncertain. Between the trimmed V and J ends, which lost 2 bases and 0 bases, there was a span of 8 bases. CDR1 is SGHTA and CDR2 is FQGNSA in the germline V gene. This CDR3 has 15 residues.

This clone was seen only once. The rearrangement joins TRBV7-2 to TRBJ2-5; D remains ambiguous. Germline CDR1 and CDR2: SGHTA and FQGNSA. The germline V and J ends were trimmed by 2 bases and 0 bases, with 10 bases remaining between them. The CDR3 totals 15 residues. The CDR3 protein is CASSLCQVNQETQYF. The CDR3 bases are TGTGCCAGCAGCTTATGTCAGGTAAACCAAGAGACCCAGTACTTC.

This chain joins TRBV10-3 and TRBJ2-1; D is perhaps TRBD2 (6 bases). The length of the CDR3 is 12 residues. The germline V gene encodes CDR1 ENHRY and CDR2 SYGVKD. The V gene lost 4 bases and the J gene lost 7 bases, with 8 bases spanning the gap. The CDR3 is CAISAGRNEQFF. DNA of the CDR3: TGTGCCATCAGTGCTGGGAGGAATGAGCAGTTCTTC.

CDR3 amino acids: CASSPQASGGLKYTGELFF. In DNA, the CDR3 is TGTGCCAGCAGCCCCCAAGCTAGCGGGGGTCTGAAATACACCGGGGAGCTGTTTTTT. This chain uses TRBV7-9 with TRBJ2-2, with TRBD2 matching 10 bases. Trimming removed 5 bases from V and 3 bases from J; junction bases left unmatched: 15. Germline V gives CDR1 SEHNR, CDR2 FQNEAQ (reference sequence). This CDR3 has 19 residues. The full variable domain, completed using reference TRBV7-9 and TRBJ2-2, is DTGVSQNPRHKITKRGQNVTFRCDPISEHNRLYWYRQTLGQGPEFLTYFQNEAQLEKSRLLSDRFSAERPKGSFSTLEIQRTEQGDSAMYLCASSPQASGGLKYTGELFFGEGSRLTVL.

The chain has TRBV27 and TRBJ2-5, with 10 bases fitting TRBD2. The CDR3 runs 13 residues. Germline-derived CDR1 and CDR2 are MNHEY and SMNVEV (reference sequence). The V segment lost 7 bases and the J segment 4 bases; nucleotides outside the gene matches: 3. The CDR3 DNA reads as TGTGCCAGCACGAAGCGGGGGGGAGAGACCCAGTACTTC. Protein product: CASTKRGGETQYF.

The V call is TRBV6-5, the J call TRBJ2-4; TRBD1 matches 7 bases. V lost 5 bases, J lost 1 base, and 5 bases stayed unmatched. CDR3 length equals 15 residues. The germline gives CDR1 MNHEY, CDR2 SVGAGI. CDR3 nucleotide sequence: TGTGCCAGCAGTCACACAGGGGTGGCCAAAAACATTCAGTACTTC. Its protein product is CASSHTGVAKNIQYF.

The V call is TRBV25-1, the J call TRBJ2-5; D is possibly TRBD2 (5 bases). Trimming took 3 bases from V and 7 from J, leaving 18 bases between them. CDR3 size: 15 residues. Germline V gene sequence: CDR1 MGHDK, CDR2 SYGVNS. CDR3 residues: CASSESGKGWGTQYF. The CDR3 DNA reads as TGTGCCAGCAGTGAGTCGGGGAAGGGTTGGGGGACCCAGTACTTC.

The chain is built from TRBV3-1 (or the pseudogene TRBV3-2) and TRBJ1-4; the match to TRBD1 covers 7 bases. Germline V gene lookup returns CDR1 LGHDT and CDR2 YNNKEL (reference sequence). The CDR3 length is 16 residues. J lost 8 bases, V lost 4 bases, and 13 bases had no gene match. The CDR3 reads CASSPRGQAVREKLFF. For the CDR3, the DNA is TGTGCCAGCAGCCCAAGAGGACAGGCGGTTCGGGAAAAACTGTTTTTT.

The CDR3 DNA reads as TGTGCCAGCAGCTTAGGGGGAACTAGCGAACACACAGATACGCAGTATTTT. It translates to CASSLGGTSEHTDTQYF. The chain joins TRBV7-6 to TRBJ2-3; 7 bases are a match to TRBD2. The CDR3 is 17 amino acids. J gave up 2 bases and V 1 base, and 9 bases lay outside the gene matches. The germline gives CDR1 SGHVS, CDR2 FNYEAQ.

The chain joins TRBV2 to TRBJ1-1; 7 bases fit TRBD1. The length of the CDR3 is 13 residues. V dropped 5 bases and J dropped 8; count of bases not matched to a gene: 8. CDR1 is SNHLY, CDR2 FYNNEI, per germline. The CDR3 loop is CASSNQGVGEAFF. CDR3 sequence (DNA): TGTGCCAGCAGTAATCAGGGGGTAGGGGAAGCTTTCTTT.